Each of the 32 T cell receptor beta chains below was sequenced from the same sample in a study of T cell responses to AZD1222 COVID-19 vaccine. The data were produced by immunoSEQ multiplex PCR, yet TCRdb's version contains in-frame clones alone and is incomplete. The data contain approximately 160,000 clones, 90% to 95% of them singletons. The sequencing here drew on peripheral blood, taken 28 days after the second AZD1222 dose. These receptors were obtained from an adult who received the AZD1222 COVID-19 vaccine.

The J gene is TRBJ2-2, the V gene TRBV11-2; TRBD2 agrees at 13 bases. Looked up from germline, CDR1 is SGHAT and CDR2 is FQNNGV. The CDR3 has 17 residues. V lost 0 bases to trimming and J lost 4 bases; unmatched junction nucleotides: 2. In nucleotides, the CDR3 is TGTGCCAGCAGCTTAGAACTAGCGGGAGGGTTCACCGGGGAGCTGTTTTTT. This translates into CASSLELAGGFTGELFF. The whole variable domain, filled in from reference TRBV11-2 and TRBJ2-2, reads EAGVAQSPRYKIIEKRQSVAFWCNPISGHATLYWYQQILGQGPKLLIQFQNNGVVDDSQLPKDRFSAERLKGVDSTLKIQPAKLEDSAVYLCASSLELAGGFTGELFFGEGSRLTVL.

This clone appeared once. The J gene is TRBJ1-2, the V gene TRBV10-3; 7 bases agree with TRBD1. CDR3 size: 12 residues. CDR1 is ENHRY, CDR2 SYGVKD, per germline. The ends lost 6 bases at V and 8 bases at J; junction bases unmatched: 6. DNA of the CDR3: TGTGCCATCAGGGCCTCACAGGGGGGCTACACCTTC. This codes for CAIRASQGGYTF.

The chain joins TRBV6-1 to TRBJ2-3, with TRBD1 identical over 8 bases. Trimming removed 0 bases from V and 6 bases from J; junction bases left unmatched: 2. Germline CDR1 MNHNS, CDR2 SASEGT. CDR3 length equals 14 residues. The CDR3 DNA is TGTGCCAGCAGTGAAGCGGGACAGGAGGATACGCAGTATTTT. Protein sequence: CASSEAGQEDTQYF.

This sequence joins TRBV3-1 (or the pseudogene TRBV3-2) and TRBJ1-1; D remains unclear. The V and J ends lost 10 bases and 4 bases respectively, with 19 bases between them. The CDR3 sequence is 14 residues long. CDR1 is LGHDT, CDR2 YNNKEL, per germline (reference sequence). CDR3 nucleotides: TGTGCCACCCAGCCAGTGGGGAGGGCCACTGAAGCTTTCTTT. It translates to CATQPVGRATEAFF.

The chain joins TRBV15 to TRBJ2-2; TRBD1 aligns across 8 bases. The CDR3 is 14 amino acids. J lost 6 bases, V lost 2 bases, and 2 bases had no gene match. Germline lookup yields CDR1 LNHNV and CDR2 YYDKDF (reference sequence). Here the CDR3 reads CATSRRTGSGELFF. The CDR3 DNA reads as TGTGCCACCAGCAGAAGGACAGGGTCCGGGGAGCTGTTTTTT.

A single count supports this clone. For the CDR3, the DNA is TGCGCCAGCAGCCCAATCCTACAGACCTACAATGAGCAGTTCTTC. The encoded protein is CASSPILQTYNEQFF. The V gene is TRBV4-1, the J gene TRBJ2-1; D not certain. CDR1 is MGHRA and CDR2 is YSYEKL in the germline V gene. The ends were cut back, 4 bases at V and 2 bases at J, with 12 bases in the middle. This CDR3 is built from 15 residues.

This clone was seen only once. This chain joins TRBV21-1 and TRBJ2-2; the table gives TRBD2 as D, unverified against the DNA. TRBV21-1 is given as a pseudogene. The CDR3 has 20 residues. CDR3 loop: CASSKGHGTSGRGETGELFF. The CDR3 nucleotides read TGTGCCAGCAGCAAAGGCCACGGGACTAGCGGGAGGGGAGAAACCGGGGAGCTGTTTTTT.

The chain uses TRBV15 and TRBJ2-1, with 14 bases aligning to TRBD2. CDR1 is LNHNV, CDR2 YYDKDF, per germline (reference sequence). J gave up 8 bases and V 2 bases, and 5 bases lay outside the gene matches. The CDR3 has 16 amino acids. CDR3 coding DNA: TGTGCCACCAGCAGACCCGGACTAGCGGGAGGAGATGAGCAGTTCTTC. It is translated as CATSRPGLAGGDEQFF.

The chain employs TRBV18 and TRBJ1-3, with a possible D match to TRBD1 (6 bases). This CDR3 has 15 amino acids. Trimming took 5 bases from V and 0 from J, leaving 11 bases between them. Germline V gene lookup returns CDR1 KGHSH and CDR2 LQKENI. This CDR3 reads CASSTGISSGNTIYF. The CDR3 DNA follows: TGTGCCAGCTCAACAGGGATTTCCTCTGGAAACACCATATATTTT.

J is TRBJ1-2 and V is TRBV29-1, with TRBD1 as a possible D gene (5 bases). Germline V gene sequence: CDR1 SQVTM, CDR2 ANQGSEA. This CDR3 has 12 amino acids. The V end was cut by 6 bases, the J end by 8 bases, with 16 bases between. For the CDR3, the DNA is TGCAGCGTGGGAGGGGTGGCCGTCGGCTACACCTTC. Translation gives CSVGGVAVGYTF.

The chain has TRBV19 and TRBJ1-3; possible D gene TRBD1, 6 bases. CDR1 is LNHDA, CDR2 SQIVND, per germline (reference sequence). The CDR3 runs to 14 residues. V was trimmed by 9 bases and J by 6 bases, leaving 18 bases between them. CDR3 bases: TGTGCCAGGGCCGGGACACGGCTTAAAAACACCATATATTTT. The encoded protein is CARAGTRLKNTIYF.

The chain employs TRBV4-3 and TRBJ1-6; 12 bases are shared with TRBD1. CDR3 size: 16 residues. Germline assignment: CDR1 LGHNA and CDR2 YSLEER. V was pared by 3 bases and J by 10 bases, with 7 bases of the junction left unmatched. This CDR3 reads CASSQLTGTGGSPLHF. CDR3 nucleotide sequence: TGCGCCAGCAGCCAGCTTACCGGGACAGGGGGCTCACCCCTCCACTTT.

The V and J genes are TRBV4-3 and TRBJ1-4; TRBD1 agrees at 7 bases. Germline loops: CDR1 LGHNA, CDR2 YSLEER. V lost 0 bases to trimming and J lost 5 bases; unmatched junction nucleotides: 3. The length of the CDR3 is 15 residues. CDR3 in amino acids: CASSQEWDSNEKLFF. Here the CDR3 DNA reads TGCGCCAGCAGCCAAGAGTGGGACAGCAATGAAAAACTGTTTTTT.

This clone was counted a single time. The chain carries TRBV9 and TRBJ1-1, with 7 positions matching TRBD1. Losses at the gene ends were 4 bases for V and 4 bases for J; bases not matched to a gene: 7. CDR3 size: 14 residues. Germline V gene lookup returns CDR1 SGDLS and CDR2 YYNGEE. The CDR3 sequence: CASSNRQGGTEAFF. The CDR3, as DNA: TGTGCCAGCAGCAACCGACAGGGTGGCACTGAAGCTTTCTTT.

The chain couples TRBV6-2 or TRBV6-3 to TRBJ2-1, with 9 bases aligning to TRBD2. Per germline, CDR1 MNHEY and CDR2 SVGEGT. The CDR3 is 16 residues long. The V gene end was trimmed by 2 bases and the J gene end by 0 bases; junction bases not matched to a gene: 2. CDR3 nucleotide sequence: TGTGCCAGCAGTTACGTTAGCGGGAGCTCCTACAATGAGCAGTTCTTC. It is translated as CASSYVSGSSYNEQFF.

V is TRBV6-5 and J is TRBJ1-5; D may be TRBD1 (6 bases). V lost 8 bases to trimming and J lost 0 bases, with 14 bases between them. Looked up from germline, CDR1 is MNHEY and CDR2 is SVGAGI. The CDR3 has 15 residues. Here the CDR3 DNA reads TGTGCCAGCTTAAGGACAGAAAATAGCAATCAGCCCCAGCATTTT. This gives the protein CASLRTENSNQPQHF.

The chain links TRBV29-1 to TRBJ2-5; D might be TRBD2 (6 bases). Germline CDR1 SQVTM, CDR2 ANQGSEA. This CDR3 has 14 amino acids. V gave up 5 bases and J gave up 1 base, with 14 bases separating them. The CDR3 sequence is CSVTERASQETQYF. CDR3 coding DNA: TGCAGCGTTACTGAGCGGGCCTCCCAAGAGACCCAGTACTTC.

This chain joins TRBV4-1 and TRBJ2-1; 9 bases align to TRBD1. The CDR3 loop spans 14 amino acids. The germline gives CDR1 MGHRA, CDR2 YSYEKL. V lost 4 bases to trimming and J lost 7 bases; unmatched junction nucleotides: 5. The CDR3 is CASSPGTGYNEQFF. CDR3 sequence (DNA): TGCGCCAGCAGCCCGGGGACAGGGTATAATGAGCAGTTCTTC.

The gene calls are TRBV12-5 and TRBJ1-1; TRBD1 matches 11 bases. Germline-derived CDR1 and CDR2 are LGHNT and FRNRAP. Trimming at V came to 0 bases and at J to 5 bases, leaving 8 bases not matched to a gene. This CDR3 is 17 amino acids long. For the CDR3, the DNA is TGTGCTAGTGGTTTGGTCCGGACAGGGGGCGGGGAAACTGAAGCTTTCTTT. Its protein product is CASGLVRTGGGETEAFF.

V usage is TRBV15 and J usage is TRBJ1-3; 7 positions match TRBD1. Germline CDR1 and CDR2: LNHNV and YYDKDF (reference sequence). There are 13 residues in the CDR3. The V segment lost 4 bases and the J segment 8 bases; nucleotides outside the gene matches: 5. CDR3 DNA sequence: TGTGCCACCAGCAAAGACAGGGCACACACCATATATTTT. Encoded protein: CATSKDRAHTIYF.

The chain recombines TRBV30 with TRBJ1-2; 7 bases fit TRBD1. Looked up from germline, CDR1 is GTSNPN and CDR2 is SVGIG (reference sequence). V trimming: 0 bases; J trimming: 6 bases; junction bases outside the gene matches: 4. This CDR3 has 13 residues. The CDR3 nucleotides are TGTGCCTGGAGTGTAGACAGGGATCATGGCTACACCTTC. Protein product: CAWSVDRDHGYTF.

V gene TRBV19 combines with J gene TRBJ2-2; D unresolved. The V and J ends lost 7 bases and 6 bases respectively, with 15 bases between them. This CDR3 region has 14 residues. Germline-derived CDR1 and CDR2 are LNHDA and SQIVND (reference sequence). CDR3: CASTQDGRPGELFF. The CDR3 DNA reads TGTGCCAGTACTCAGGACGGGCGCCCCGGGGAGCTGTTTTTT.

This clone came up once. The chain joins TRBV14 to TRBJ2-7, with D tentatively TRBD2 (5 bases). The CDR3 is made up of 13 amino acids. V was pared by 3 bases and J by 4 bases, with 10 bases between. The V gene's germline CDR1 is SGHDN and CDR2 FVKESK. CDR3 in DNA: TGTGCCAGCAGCCACGGACTCGGTTACGAGCAGTACTTC. This gives the protein CASSHGLGYEQYF.

This chain uses TRBV6-6 with TRBJ2-1; 8 bases map to TRBD1. The germline V gene encodes CDR1 MNHNY and CDR2 SVGAGI (reference sequence). V gave up 4 bases and J gave up 4 bases; unmatched junction bases: 6. The CDR3 has 15 amino acids. CDR3 sequence reads: CASSSSQGGYNEQFF. The DNA for the CDR3 is TGTGCCAGCAGTTCTTCACAGGGGGGATACAATGAGCAGTTCTTC.

About this clone itself: The sample contains more than one DNA sequence encoding this CDR3. CDR3 sequence: CASSPREETQYF. CDR3 sequence (DNA): TGTGCCAGCTCACCACGGGAGGAGACCCAGTACTTC. The J gene is TRBJ2-5, the V gene TRBV18; D possibly corresponds to TRBD2 (5 bases). V gave up 1 base and J gave up 5 bases, with 5 bases separating them. The CDR3 spans 12 residues. CDR1 and CDR2 (germline): KGHSH, LQKENI. The full variable domain, in which reference TRBV18 and TRBJ2-5 provide the parts outside the CDR3, is NAGVMQNPRHLVRRRGQEARLRCSPMKGHSHVYWYRQLPEEGLKFMVYLQKENIIDESGMPKERFSAEFPKEGPSILRIQQVVRGDSAAYFCASSPREETQYFGPGTRLLVL.

For the CDR3, the DNA is TGTGCCAGCAGTGAAGCGCTACAGGGGCATGGCTACACCTTC. Translated: CASSEALQGHGYTF. J is TRBJ1-2 and V is TRBV2; TRBD1 agrees at 7 bases. The CDR3 is 14 amino acids. Germline V gene data show CDR1 as SNHLY and CDR2 as FYNNEI. The V gene end was trimmed by 0 bases and the J gene end by 6 bases; junction bases not matched to a gene: 4.

V is TRBV20-1 and J is TRBJ1-2; 9 bases match TRBD1. Germline values: CDR1 DFQATT, CDR2 SNEGSKA (reference sequence). Trimming at V came to 3 bases and at J to 2 bases, leaving 7 bases not matched to a gene. This CDR3 has 15 residues. The chain's CDR3 is CSASNTGGGNYGYTF. The CDR3 coding sequence is TGCAGTGCTAGTAATACAGGGGGCGGAAACTATGGCTACACCTTC.

The chain joins TRBV6-5 to TRBJ1-1, with D hard to call. The V gene's germline CDR1 is MNHEY and CDR2 SVGAGI. This CDR3 has 14 residues. Trimming cost V 5 bases and J 4 bases, with 14 bases left between them. The CDR3 bases are TGTGCCAGCAGTCCCTTGGTCCTGGCCACTGAAGCTTTCTTT. Translation gives CASSPLVLATEAFF.

V usage is TRBV5-8 and J usage is TRBJ2-6, with D unclear. V lost 4 bases to trimming and J lost 0 bases, with 5 bases between them. The CDR3 extends over 14 amino acids. From germline, CDR1 is SGHTS and CDR2 YDEGEE. CDR3 coding DNA: TGTGCCAGCAGCCAATACTCTGGGGCCAACGTCCTGACTTTC. This translates into CASSQYSGANVLTF.

The chain links TRBV2 to TRBJ2-1, with no clear D. Per germline, CDR1 SNHLY and CDR2 FYNNEI. The CDR3 runs to 13 residues. Trimming cost V 3 bases and J 0 bases, with 3 bases left between them. CDR3 protein: CASSESSYNEQFF. The CDR3 coding sequence is TGTGCCAGCAGTGAGAGCTCCTACAATGAGCAGTTCTTC.

This clone has a handful of counts. The J gene is TRBJ1-1, the V gene TRBV5-4; D remains unclear. In germline, CDR1 is SGHNT, CDR2 YYREEE (reference sequence). CDR3 size: 14 residues. V gave up 4 bases and J gave up 5 bases, with 15 bases separating them. CDR3 in amino acids: CASSARLSGTEAFF. The CDR3 DNA sequence: TGTGCCAGCAGCGCCAGACTAAGTGGTACTGAAGCTTTCTTT. Drawing the rest from reference TRBV5-4 and TRBJ1-1, the complete variable domain is ETGVTQSPTHLIKTRGQQVTLRCSSQSGHNTVSWYQQALGQGPQFIFQYYREEENGRGNFPPRFSGLQFPNYSSELNVNALELDDSALYLCASSARLSGTEAFFGQGTRLTVV.

This clone was recorded a few times. The chain carries TRBV28 and TRBJ1-2, with a possible D match to TRBD1 (5 bases). CDR1 and CDR2 (germline): MDHEN, SYDVKM. Between the trimmed V and J ends, which lost 6 bases and 7 bases, there was a span of 30 bases. CDR3 length: 18 amino acids. CDR3 coding DNA: TGTGCCAGCAGATCTATTCACGCCGGGACCGCGACGCACCGTGGCTACACCTTC. As protein: CASRSIHAGTATHRGYTF.